Presented here are 18 T cell receptor beta chains from one specimen sequenced in a study of post-analysis software for immune sequencing data. Study-level results: With TRBV5-6, TRBV5-1 and TRBV20-1 included, about five TRBV segments were more frequent in patients than in controls.

Their antigens remain unidentified. The TCR beta cDNA libraries contained unique molecular identifiers. TCRdb redid the calling of the PCR reads with MiXCR, one entry per CDR3 protein. This sample has about 460,000 distinct CDR3 sequences, with under 55% found just once. Sequenced material: blood. These receptors came from a girl aged 5 to 17 with multiple sclerosis.

In its sample, this clonotype was seen a few times. V gene TRBV7-9 combines with J gene TRBJ2-3; weak D call: TRBD2 (5 bases). Trimming pared 5 bases from V and 1 base from J, leaving 13 bases between. This CDR3 contains 15 residues. The germline V gene has CDR1 SEHNR and CDR2 FQNEAQ (reference sequence). CDR3 bases: TGTGCCAGCAGCCTTGACGGGGTTGGCACAGATACGCAGTATTTT. This sequence encodes CASSLDGVGTDTQYF.

This clonotype was seen a handful of times. The junction departs from germline at one end; a sequencing error may be responsible. The gene calls are TRBV5-1 and TRBJ2-1, with a weak D call TRBD2 (7 bases). This CDR3 is 14 amino acids long. CDR1 and CDR2 (germline): SGHRS, YFSETQ. The CDR3 loop reads CTSSSAGAYNEQFF. CDR3 bases: TGCACCAGCAGTTCCGCGGGGGCTTACAATGAGCAGTTCTTC.

This chain connects TRBV20-1 to TRBJ2-3; either TRBD1 or TRBD2 may fit D (5 bases each). V shed 5 bases and J shed 8 bases, with 14 bases lying between them. The CDR3 extends over 12 amino acids. The germline V gene has CDR1 DFQATT and CDR2 SNEGSKA (reference sequence). The CDR3 sequence is CSARHPGPTQYF. DNA of the CDR3: TGCAGTGCTCGCCACCCGGGACCTACGCAGTATTTT.

A few counts support this clonotype. The CDR3 sequence is CSAGGQDSYNEQFF. In DNA form, the CDR3 reads TGCAGTGCTGGAGGACAGGACTCCTACAATGAGCAGTTCTTC. This rearrangement joins TRBV20-1 to TRBJ2-1, with 7 bases that match TRBD1. The germline gives CDR1 DFQATT, CDR2 SNEGSKA (reference sequence). This CDR3 contains 14 residues. Unmatched junction bases numbered 4, after V lost 5 bases and J lost 0 bases.

The CDR3 protein is CSVGTLLTNEQFF. In DNA, the CDR3 is TGCAGCGTCGGGACACTTTTAACAAATGAGCAGTTCTTC. The rearrangement uses TRBV29-1 and TRBJ2-1; the D gene is possibly TRBD1 (6 bases). The CDR3 loop spans 13 amino acids. Per germline, CDR1 SQVTM and CDR2 ANQGSEA. The V end lost 6 bases, the J end lost 7 bases, and 16 bases lay between the germline ends.

This clonotype has just one count. The chain joins TRBV15 to TRBJ1-5, with no clear D. V was shortened by 3 bases and J by 0 bases, with 9 bases between the two germline ends. This CDR3 has 15 residues. Germline loops: CDR1 LNHNV, CDR2 YYDKDF (reference sequence). In DNA, the CDR3 is TGTGCCACCAGCAGCGGACGGTCTAGCAATCAGCCCCAGCATTTT. Encoded protein: CATSSGRSSNQPQHF. Full variable domain (rest looked up from reference TRBV15 and TRBJ1-5): DAMVIQNPRYQVTQFGKPVTLSCSQTLNHNVMYWYQQKSSQAPKLLFHYYDKDFNNEADTPDNFQSRRPNTSFCFLDIRSPGLGDTAMYLCATSSGRSSNQPQHFGDGTRLSIL.

This clonotype occurred a few times. The V and J genes are TRBV20-1 and TRBJ2-1, with D perhaps matching TRBD2 (5 bases). The CDR3 extends over 17 amino acids. Trimming left V 3 bases short and J 6 bases short, with 24 bases between. Germline V gene data show CDR1 as DFQATT and CDR2 as SNEGSKA (reference sequence). The CDR3 protein is CSASGLKRVTQINEQFF. The CDR3 coding sequence is TGCAGTGCTAGTGGCTTGAAGAGGGTCACACAGATCAATGAGCAGTTCTTC.

Comments on this clonotype: One junction end disagrees with the germline gene, perhaps due to a read error. The chain links TRBV5-1 to TRBJ2-7, with 8 bases that match TRBD2. Looked up from germline, CDR1 is SGHRS and CDR2 is YFSETQ. The CDR3 consists of 15 residues. CDR3 nucleotide sequence: TGCGCCAACAGCTTGGCGGGGGGAGCCTCCTACGAGCAGTACTTC. Encoded protein: CANSLAGGASYEQYF. Filled out from reference TRBV5-1 and TRBJ2-7, the complete variable domain reads KAGVTQTPRYLIKTRGQQVTLSCSPISGHRSVSWYQQTPGQGLQFLFEYFSETQRNKGNFPGRFSGRQFSNSRSEMNVSTLELGDSALYLCANSLAGGASYEQYFGPGTRLTVT.

This clonotype was observed a handful of times. The chain links TRBV5-1 to TRBJ1-1, with D possibly being TRBD1 (6 bases). The germline V gene has CDR1 SGHRS and CDR2 YFSETQ. The CDR3 contains 19 residues. V was trimmed by 4 bases and J by 4 bases, leaving 29 bases between them. As DNA, the CDR3 is TGCGCCAGCAGCCTCGATGAACCCGGGACAAGGGGCGAGAGCACTGAAGCTTTCTTT. Translating gives CASSLDEPGTRGESTEAFF. Full variable domain (outside the CDR3, taken from reference TRBV5-1 and TRBJ1-1): KAGVTQTPRYLIKTRGQQVTLSCSPISGHRSVSWYQQTPGQGLQFLFEYFSETQRNKGNFPGRFSGRQFSNSRSEMNVSTLELGDSALYLCASSLDEPGTRGESTEAFFGQGTRLTVV.

This clonotype came up a few times. The rearrangement links TRBV20-1 to TRBJ2-3; 8 bases fit TRBD1. V trimming: 5 bases; J trimming: 1 base; junction bases outside the gene matches: 2. This CDR3 has 13 residues. CDR1 is DFQATT, CDR2 SNEGSKA, per germline (reference sequence). The CDR3 loop reads CSAPTGGTDTQYF. CDR3 sequence (DNA): TGCAGTGCTCCGACAGGGGGCACAGATACGCAGTATTTT.

In its sample, this clonotype was seen a few times. This chain joins TRBV20-1 and TRBJ2-3; TRBD2 aligns across 7 bases. CDR1 is DFQATT and CDR2 is SNEGSKA in the germline V gene (reference sequence). V gave up 5 bases and J gave up 13 bases; unmatched junction bases: 15. CDR3 length equals 13 residues. Here the CDR3 reads CSAPLGLSYAEYF. Written as DNA, the CDR3 is TGCAGTGCTCCCCTGGGACTATCTTACGCGGAGTATTTT.

This clonotype turned up a few times. Germline and junction disagree at one end, which may indicate a read error. This rearrangement joins TRBV4-2 to TRBJ2-7; no firm D call. The germline CDR1 and CDR2 sequences are LGHNA and YNFKEQ. The CDR3 is made up of 15 amino acids. CDR3 in amino acids: CAGSQDWQNGYEQYF. The CDR3 region has the DNA TGTGCCGGCAGCCAAGATTGGCAGAACGGCTACGAGCAGTACTTC.

The chain is built from TRBV3-1 and TRBJ2-1; 15 bases are a match to TRBD2. The length of the CDR3 is 16 residues. The V gene end was trimmed by 6 bases and the J gene end by 7 bases; junction bases not matched to a gene: 7. Looked up from germline, CDR1 is LGHDT and CDR2 is YNNKEL (reference sequence). CDR3 sequence (DNA): TGTGCCAGCAGTCAACTCGGGACTAGCGGGGGGAATGAGCAGTTCTTC. It specifies CASSQLGTSGGNEQFF.

This chain connects TRBV6-1 to TRBJ1-2; 7 bases agree with TRBD1. Trimming cost V 3 bases and J 6 bases; bases outside gene matches: 10. The CDR3 covers 15 residues. CDR1 MNHNS and CDR2 SASEGT come from the germline V gene. This CDR3 reads CASSERGRGTDGYTF. The CDR3 nucleotides are TGTGCCAGCAGTGAGAGGGGCAGGGGGACCGATGGCTACACCTTC.

The chain recombines TRBV18 with TRBJ2-1; no clear D gene. The CDR3 is 15 amino acids. Trimming shortened V by 5 bases and J by 2 bases, and 13 bases separated the two germline ends. In germline, CDR1 is KGHSH, CDR2 LQKENI. The CDR3 DNA reads as TGTGCCAGCTCAAAAAGCGACAAGACCTACAATGAGCAGTTCTTC. This encodes CASSKSDKTYNEQFF.

The V call is TRBV2, the J call TRBJ2-4; 9 nucleotides match TRBD1. The better agreement between TRBJ2-7 and the DNA end casts doubt on the J call. This CDR3 has 13 amino acids. From germline, CDR1 is SNHLY and CDR2 FYNNEI. The CDR3 here is CASRDRGGYEQYF. The CDR3 DNA reads as TGTGCCAGCAGGGACAGGGGCGGATACGAGCAGTACTTC.

Here the CDR3 DNA reads TGTGCCAGCACCCTCGACAGGAATGATGAGCAGTTCTTC. Its translation: CASTLDRNDEQFF. The chain employs TRBV6-6 and TRBJ2-1; D may be TRBD1 (6 bases). Germline assignment: CDR1 MNHNY and CDR2 SVGAGI (reference sequence). Deletions cut 7 bases from V and 8 bases from J, with 15 bases between. This CDR3 has 13 amino acids.

The chain has TRBV10-3 and TRBJ2-7, with D possibly matching TRBD1 (5 bases). This CDR3 is 14 amino acids long. Germline CDR1 ENHRY, CDR2 SYGVKD. V shed 10 bases and J shed 2 bases, with 18 bases lying between them. The CDR3 DNA reads TGTGCCACCCAAGGTCTGGGCAGGGCCTACGAGCAGTACTTC. Its protein product is CATQGLGRAYEQYF.